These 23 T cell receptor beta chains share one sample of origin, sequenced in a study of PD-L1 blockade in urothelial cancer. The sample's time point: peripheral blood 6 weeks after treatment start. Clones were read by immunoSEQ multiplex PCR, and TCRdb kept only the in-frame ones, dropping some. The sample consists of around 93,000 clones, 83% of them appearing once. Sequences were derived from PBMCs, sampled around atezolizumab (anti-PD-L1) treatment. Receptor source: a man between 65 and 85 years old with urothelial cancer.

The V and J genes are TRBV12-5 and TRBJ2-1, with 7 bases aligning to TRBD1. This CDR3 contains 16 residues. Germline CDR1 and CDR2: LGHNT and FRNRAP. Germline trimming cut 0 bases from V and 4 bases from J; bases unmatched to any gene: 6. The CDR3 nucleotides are TGTGCTAGTGGTTTGGTCCTGGGACAGAGATACAATGAGCAGTTCTTC. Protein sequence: CASGLVLGQRYNEQFF. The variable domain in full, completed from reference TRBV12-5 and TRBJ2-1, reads DARVTQTPRHKVTEMGQEVTMRCQPILGHNTVFWYRQTMMQGLELLAYFRNRAPLDDSGMPKDRFSAEMPDATLATLKIQPSEPRDSAVYFCASGLVLGQRYNEQFFGPGTRLTVL.

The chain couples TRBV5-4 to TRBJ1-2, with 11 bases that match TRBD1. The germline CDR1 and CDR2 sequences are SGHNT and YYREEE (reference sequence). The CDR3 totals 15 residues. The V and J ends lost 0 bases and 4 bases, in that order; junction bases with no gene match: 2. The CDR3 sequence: CASSLGTGGFYGYTF. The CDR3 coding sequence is TGTGCCAGCAGCTTGGGGACAGGGGGCTTCTATGGCTACACCTTC. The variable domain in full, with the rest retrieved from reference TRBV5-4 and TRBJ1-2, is ETGVTQSPTHLIKTRGQQVTLRCSSQSGHNTVSWYQQALGQGPQFIFQYYREEENGRGNFPPRFSGLQFPNYSSELNVNALELDDSALYLCASSLGTGGFYGYTFGSGTRLTVV.

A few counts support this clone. DNA for the CDR3: TGTGCCAGCAGTTTGGGGCCGGACAGGGGACGAGGCTACACCTTC. It encodes CASSLGPDRGRGYTF. This chain joins TRBV27 and TRBJ1-2; 9 positions match TRBD1. Germline CDR1 reads MNHEY; CDR2 reads SMNVEV (reference sequence). Trimming cost V 3 bases and J 8 bases; bases outside gene matches: 10. The CDR3 consists of 15 residues.

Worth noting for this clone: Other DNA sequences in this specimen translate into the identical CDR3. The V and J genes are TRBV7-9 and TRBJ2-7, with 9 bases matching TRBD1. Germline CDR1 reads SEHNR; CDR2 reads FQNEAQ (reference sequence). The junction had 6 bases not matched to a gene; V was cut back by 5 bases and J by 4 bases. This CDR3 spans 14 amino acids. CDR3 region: CASSGRDRVYEQYF. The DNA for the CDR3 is TGTGCCAGCAGCGGGCGGGACAGGGTTTACGAGCAGTACTTC.

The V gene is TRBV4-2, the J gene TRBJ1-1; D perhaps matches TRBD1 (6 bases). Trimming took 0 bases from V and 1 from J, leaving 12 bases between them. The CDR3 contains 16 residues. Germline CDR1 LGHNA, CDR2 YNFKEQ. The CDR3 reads CASSQDLGRGNTEAFF. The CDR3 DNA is TGTGCCAGCAGCCAAGATCTGGGCAGGGGGAACACTGAAGCTTTCTTT.

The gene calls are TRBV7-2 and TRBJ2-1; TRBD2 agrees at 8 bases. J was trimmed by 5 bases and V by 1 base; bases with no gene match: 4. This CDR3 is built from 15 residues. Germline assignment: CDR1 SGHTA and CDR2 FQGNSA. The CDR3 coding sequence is TGTGCCAGCAGCTTAGAAGCGGGAGTACACAATGAGCAGTTCTTC. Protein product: CASSLEAGVHNEQFF.

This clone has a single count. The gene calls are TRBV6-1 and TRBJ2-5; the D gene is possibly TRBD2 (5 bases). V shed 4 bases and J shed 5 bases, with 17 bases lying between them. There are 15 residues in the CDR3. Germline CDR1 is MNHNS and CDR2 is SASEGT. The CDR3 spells CASSVSLGQRETQYF. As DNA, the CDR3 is TGTGCCAGCAGTGTCTCCCTAGGGCAGCGGGAGACCCAGTACTTC.

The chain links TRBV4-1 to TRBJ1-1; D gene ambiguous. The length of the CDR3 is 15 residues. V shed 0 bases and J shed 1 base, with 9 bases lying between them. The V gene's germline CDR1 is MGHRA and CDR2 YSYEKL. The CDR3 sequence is CASSQDEETNTEAFF. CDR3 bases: TGCGCCAGCAGCCAAGATGAGGAGACGAACACTGAAGCTTTCTTT.

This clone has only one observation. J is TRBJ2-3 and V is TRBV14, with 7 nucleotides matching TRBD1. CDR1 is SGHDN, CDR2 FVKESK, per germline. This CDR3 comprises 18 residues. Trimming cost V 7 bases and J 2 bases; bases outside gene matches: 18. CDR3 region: CASTKGGGSEIITDTQYF. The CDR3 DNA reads TGTGCCAGCACCAAAGGGGGCGGCAGCGAGATAATCACAGATACGCAGTATTTT.

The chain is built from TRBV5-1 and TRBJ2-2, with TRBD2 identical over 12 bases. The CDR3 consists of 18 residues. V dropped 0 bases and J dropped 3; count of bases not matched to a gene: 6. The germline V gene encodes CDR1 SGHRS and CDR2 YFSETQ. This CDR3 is CASSLVPSGGADTGELFF. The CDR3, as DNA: TGCGCCAGCAGCTTGGTCCCTAGCGGGGGGGCGGACACCGGGGAGCTGTTTTTT.

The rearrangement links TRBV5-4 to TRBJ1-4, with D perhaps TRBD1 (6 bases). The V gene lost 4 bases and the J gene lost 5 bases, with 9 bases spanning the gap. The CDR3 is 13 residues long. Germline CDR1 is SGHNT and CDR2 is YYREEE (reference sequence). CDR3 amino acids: CASSPDRNEKLFF. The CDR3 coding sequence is TGTGCCAGCAGCCCCGACAGGAATGAAAAACTGTTTTTT.

CDR3 DNA: TGTGCCAGCAGTGAATTATTCTTCACTAATGAAAAACTGTTTTTT. It codes for CASSELFFTNEKLFF. The chain combines TRBV6-1 with TRBJ1-4; D is unclear. This CDR3 has 15 amino acids. Trimming pared 2 bases from V and 2 bases from J, leaving 9 bases between. Germline-derived CDR1 and CDR2 are MNHNS and SASEGT.

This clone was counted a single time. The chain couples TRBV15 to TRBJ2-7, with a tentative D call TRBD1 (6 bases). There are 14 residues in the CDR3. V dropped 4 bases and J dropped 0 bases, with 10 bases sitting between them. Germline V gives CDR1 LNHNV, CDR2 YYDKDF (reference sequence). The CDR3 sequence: CATSIQTGSYEQYF. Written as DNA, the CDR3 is TGTGCCACCAGCATCCAGACAGGCTCCTACGAGCAGTACTTC. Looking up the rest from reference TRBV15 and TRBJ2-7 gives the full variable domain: DAMVIQNPRYQVTQFGKPVTLSCSQTLNHNVMYWYQQKSSQAPKLLFHYYDKDFNNEADTPDNFQSRRPNTSFCFLDIRSPGLGDTAMYLCATSIQTGSYEQYFGPGTRLTVT.

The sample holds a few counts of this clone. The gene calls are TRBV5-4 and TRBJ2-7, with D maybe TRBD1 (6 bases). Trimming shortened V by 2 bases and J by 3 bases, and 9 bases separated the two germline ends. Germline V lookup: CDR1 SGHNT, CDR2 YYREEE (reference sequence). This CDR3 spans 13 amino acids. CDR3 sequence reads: CASSFEGGYEQYF. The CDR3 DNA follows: TGTGCCAGCAGCTTCGAAGGGGGCTACGAGCAGTACTTC.

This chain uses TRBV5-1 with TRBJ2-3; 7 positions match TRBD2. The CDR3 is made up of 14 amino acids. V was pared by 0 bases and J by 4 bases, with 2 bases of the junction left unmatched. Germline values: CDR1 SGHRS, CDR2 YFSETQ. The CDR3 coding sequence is TGCGCCAGCAGCTTGGCGACTAGCCCAGATACGCAGTATTTT. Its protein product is CASSLATSPDTQYF.

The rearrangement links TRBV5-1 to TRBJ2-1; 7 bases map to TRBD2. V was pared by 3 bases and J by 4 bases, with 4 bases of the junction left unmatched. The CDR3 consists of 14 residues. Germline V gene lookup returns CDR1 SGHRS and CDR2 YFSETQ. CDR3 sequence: CASSYGGGYNEQFF. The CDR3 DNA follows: TGCGCCAGCAGCTATGGGGGGGGGTACAATGAGCAGTTCTTC.

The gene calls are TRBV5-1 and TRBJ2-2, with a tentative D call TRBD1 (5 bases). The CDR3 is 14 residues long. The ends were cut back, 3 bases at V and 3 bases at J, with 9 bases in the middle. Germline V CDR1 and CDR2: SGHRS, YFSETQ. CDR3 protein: CASSSTGDTGELFF. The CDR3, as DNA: TGCGCCAGCAGCTCCACAGGAGACACCGGGGAGCTGTTTTTT.

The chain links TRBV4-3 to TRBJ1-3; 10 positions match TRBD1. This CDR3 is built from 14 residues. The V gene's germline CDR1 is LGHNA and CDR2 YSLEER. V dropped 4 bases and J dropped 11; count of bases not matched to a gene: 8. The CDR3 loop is CASSRGTGEPSIYF. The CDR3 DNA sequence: TGCGCCAGCAGCCGCGGGACAGGGGAGCCGTCCATATATTTT.

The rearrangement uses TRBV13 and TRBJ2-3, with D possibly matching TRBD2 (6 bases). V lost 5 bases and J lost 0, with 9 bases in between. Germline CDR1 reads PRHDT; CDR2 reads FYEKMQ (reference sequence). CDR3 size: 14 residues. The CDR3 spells CASSAGLSTDTQYF. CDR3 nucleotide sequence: TGTGCCAGCAGCGCGGGACTCAGCACAGATACGCAGTATTTT.

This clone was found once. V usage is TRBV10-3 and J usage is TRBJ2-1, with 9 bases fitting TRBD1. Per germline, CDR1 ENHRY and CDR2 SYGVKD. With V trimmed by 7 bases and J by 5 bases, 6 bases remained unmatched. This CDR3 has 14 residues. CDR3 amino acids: CAINTDRGDNEQFF. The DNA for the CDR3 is TGTGCCATCAATACTGACAGGGGGGACAATGAGCAGTTCTTC.

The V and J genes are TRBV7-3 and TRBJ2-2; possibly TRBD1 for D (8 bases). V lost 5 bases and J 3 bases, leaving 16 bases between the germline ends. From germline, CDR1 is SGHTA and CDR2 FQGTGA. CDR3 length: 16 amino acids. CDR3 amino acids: CASSPRTGRDTGELFF. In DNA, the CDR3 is TGTGCCAGCAGCCCACGGACAGGGAGGGACACCGGGGAGCTGTTTTTT.

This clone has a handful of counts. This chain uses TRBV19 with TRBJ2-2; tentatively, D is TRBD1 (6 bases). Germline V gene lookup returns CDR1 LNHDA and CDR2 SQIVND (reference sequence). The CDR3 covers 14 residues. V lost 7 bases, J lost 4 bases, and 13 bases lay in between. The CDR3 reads CASKGQGTTGELFF. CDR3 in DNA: TGTGCCAGTAAGGGGCAGGGGACCACCGGGGAGCTGTTTTTT.

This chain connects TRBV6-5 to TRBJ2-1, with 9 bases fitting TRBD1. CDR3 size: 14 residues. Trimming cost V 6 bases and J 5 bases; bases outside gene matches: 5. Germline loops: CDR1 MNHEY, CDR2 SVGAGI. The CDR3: CASSPGTGNNEQFF. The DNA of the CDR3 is TGTGCCAGCAGCCCCGGGACAGGGAACAATGAGCAGTTCTTC.